This passage covers 2 T cell receptor beta chains from one sample sequenced in a study of blood T cell repertoires in COVID-19 (dated by TCRdb to 2020 to 2022). The library was prepared using the immunoSEQ multiplex PCR assay. TCRdb provides this immuneACCESS table in a form limited to in-frame rearrangements. Some clones are lacking; in checked studies, under half of them reflect an unresolved V gene, and why the rest are absent is not known. The sample yields 100,000 or so clones; 91% were counted once. The top ten hold more than 0.85% of the sample. Sequencing used peripheral blood. The receptors come from a man aged 60-69 years with acute or convalescent COVID-19.

The V call is TRBV7-9, the J call TRBJ1-1; 11 bases align to TRBD1. The CDR3 runs to 15 residues. J gave up 7 bases and V 4 bases, and 8 bases lay outside the gene matches. Germline V gene lookup returns CDR1 SEHNR and CDR2 FQNEAQ (reference sequence). The DNA of the CDR3 is TGTGCCAGCAGCTCCTACTCCGGGACAGGGGGTGAAGCTTTCTTT. Encoded protein: CASSSYSGTGGEAFF. Drawing the rest from reference TRBV7-9 and TRBJ1-1, the complete variable domain is DTGVSQNPRHKITKRGQNVTFRCDPISEHNRLYWYRQTLGQGPEFLTYFQNEAQLEKSRLLSDRFSAERPKGSFSTLEIQRTEQGDSAMYLCASSSYSGTGGEAFFGQGTRLTVV.

The rearrangement uses TRBV6-1 and TRBJ2-1; D is unclear. The V gene lost 1 base and the J gene lost 0 bases, with 7 bases spanning the gap. The CDR3 length is 15 residues. Germline lookup yields CDR1 MNHNS and CDR2 SASEGT. As DNA, the CDR3 is TGTGCCAGCAGTGAAGGTTTGAGCTCCTACAATGAGCAGTTCTTC. It yields the protein CASSEGLSSYNEQFF.